The 27 T cell receptor beta chains below all came from one sample that was sequenced in a study of T cell changes during pregnancy in multiple sclerosis. This table comes from immunoSEQ multiplex PCR, and its TCRdb copy is limited to in-frame clones, with some not included. The sample carries about 43,000 clones, around 90% recorded once. The source material was PBMCs (not recorded whether the cells were cultured). Receptors originate from a female donor with multiple sclerosis, enrolled in a pregnancy study.

V is TRBV7-2 and J is TRBJ1-2; D is ambiguous. Germline V gives CDR1 SGHTA, CDR2 FQGNSA. The CDR3 has 13 residues. Trimming pared 3 bases from V and 5 bases from J, leaving 10 bases between. The CDR3 nucleotides are TGTGCCAGCAGCTTGGGGAGAAGGTATGGCTACACCTTC. Its translation: CASSLGRRYGYTF.

This chain links TRBV4-3 with TRBJ2-1, with TRBD1 matching over 7 bases. V dropped 0 bases and J dropped 13; count of bases not matched to a gene: 18. The germline CDR1 and CDR2 sequences are LGHNA and YSLEER. The CDR3 sequence is 17 residues long. CDR3 in DNA: TGCGCCAGCAGCCAAGATACCACAGGGGTTAACGACATAATCCAGTTCTTC. Its protein product is CASSQDTTGVNDIIQFF.

V usage is TRBV7-6 and J usage is TRBJ1-1; D might be TRBD1 (5 bases). Trimming took off 5 bases at V and 3 bases at J, with 10 bases between the two ends. CDR1 is SGHVS and CDR2 is FNYEAQ in the germline V gene. This CDR3 is built from 13 residues. The CDR3, as DNA: TGTGCCAGCAGCCCAATGGGGGACACTGAAGCTTTCTTT. Protein sequence: CASSPMGDTEAFF.

The CDR3, as DNA: TGTGCCAGCAGTGACTCGGCGGGAAGTGGGAATGAGCAGTTCTTC. It yields the protein CASSDSAGSGNEQFF. This chain connects TRBV6-4 to TRBJ2-1; a possible D gene is TRBD2 (6 bases). The CDR3 is 15 residues long. V was cut by 0 bases and J by 7 bases, with 13 bases left in between. Germline V gene data show CDR1 as MRHNA and CDR2 as SNTAGT.

V and J are TRBV5-4 and TRBJ1-4; 8 nucleotides align to TRBD1. Germline V gene lookup returns CDR1 SGHNT and CDR2 YYREEE (reference sequence). CDR3 length: 17 amino acids. V shed 3 bases and J 7 bases; nucleotides not matched to a gene: 14. In DNA form, the CDR3 reads TGTGCCAGCAGCTCCGCGGACAGGGTTGGCTTCGGTGAAAAACTGTTTTTT. Translated, it gives CASSSADRVGFGEKLFF.

The count of this clone is one. CDR3 region: CASSISRQETQYF. DNA for the CDR3: TGTGCCAGTAGTATATCCAGACAAGAGACCCAGTACTTC. This sequence joins TRBV19 and TRBJ2-5; D unclear. The CDR3 extends over 13 amino acids. V lost 2 bases to trimming and J lost 2 bases, with 6 bases between them. Germline CDR1 reads LNHDA; CDR2 reads SQIVND (reference sequence). The full variable domain, its missing parts supplied by reference TRBV19 and TRBJ2-5, is DGGITQSPKYLFRKEGQNVTLSCEQNLNHDAMYWYRQDPGQGLRLIYYSQIVNDFQKGDIAEGYSVSREKKESFPLTVTSAQKNPTAFYLCASSISRQETQYFGPGTRLLVL.

This clone was counted once. V gene TRBV7-8 combines with J gene TRBJ2-3; 8 positions match TRBD2. The trim removed 4 bases at V and 4 bases at J, leaving 7 bases unmatched. Germline loops: CDR1 SGHVS, CDR2 FQNEAQ. The CDR3 has 15 amino acids. CDR3 sequence reads: CASSSPGRGADTQYF. The CDR3 region has the DNA TGTGCCAGCAGCTCCCCCGGGAGGGGGGCAGATACGCAGTATTTT.

The CDR3 DNA reads as TGTGCCAGCAGCTCCGCAGGGAGGGTATCGGAGACCCAGTACTTC. This encodes CASSSAGRVSETQYF. This chain uses TRBV7-9 with TRBJ2-5; 7 nucleotides line up with TRBD2. The CDR3 length is 15 residues. The germline CDR1 and CDR2 sequences are SEHNR and FQNEAQ (reference sequence). V trimming: 4 bases; J trimming: 5 bases; junction bases outside the gene matches: 10.

The V call is TRBV4-2, the J call TRBJ1-4, with D uncertain. CDR3 length: 15 amino acids. Trimming removed 1 base at V and 4 bases at J, with 10 bases between. Germline CDR1 and CDR2: LGHNA and YNFKEQ. CDR3 bases: TGTGCCAGCAGCCAAGGGGCCAACATTAATGAAAAACTGTTTTTT. It encodes CASSQGANINEKLFF.

This chain joins TRBV7-9 and TRBJ1-2, with 7 bases matching TRBD1. The CDR3 is 13 residues long. Germline trimming cut 5 bases from V and 6 bases from J; bases unmatched to any gene: 6. Germline-derived CDR1 and CDR2 are SEHNR and FQNEAQ (reference sequence). CDR3 loop: CASSPTGPNGYTF. The CDR3, as DNA: TGTGCCAGCAGCCCGACAGGGCCCAATGGCTACACCTTC.

The gene calls are TRBV21-1 and TRBJ2-7; TRBD1, as called in the table, went unchecked against the DNA. TRBV21-1 is marked as a pseudogene. The CDR3 totals 15 residues. DNA of the CDR3: TGTGCCAGCAGCAATTTCAGGCAGCCCTCCTACGAGCAGTACTTC. Its protein product is CASSNFRQPSYEQYF.

CDR3 protein: CASSLTSIQDTQYF. The DNA for the CDR3 is TGTGCCAGCTCCCTTACTAGCATTCAAGATACGCAGTATTTT. This chain connects TRBV18 to TRBJ2-3; maybe TRBD2 (6 bases). Germline assignment: CDR1 KGHSH and CDR2 LQKENI. The CDR3 is 14 amino acids. The V gene lost 6 bases and the J gene lost 5 bases, with 15 bases spanning the gap.

J is TRBJ2-7 and V is TRBV4-1; D is possibly TRBD2 (7 bases). CDR3 length: 17 residues. V was shortened by 0 bases and J by 0 bases, with 15 bases between the two germline ends. Germline lookup yields CDR1 MGHRA and CDR2 YSYEKL. Here the CDR3 DNA reads TGCGCCAGCAGCCAAGAAGGGGGGGCGACAGACTCCTACGAGCAGTACTTC. Translation: CASSQEGGATDSYEQYF.

The chain has TRBV30 and TRBJ2-3; weak D call: TRBD2 (5 bases). CDR1 is GTSNPN and CDR2 is SVGIG in the germline V gene (reference sequence). V lost 4 bases to trimming and J lost 5 bases, with 10 bases between them. The CDR3 extends over 12 amino acids. The CDR3 nucleotides are TGTGCCTGGACCGAAGGAGGAGATACGCAGTATTTT. Its protein is CAWTEGGDTQYF.

The chain combines TRBV18 with TRBJ1-5; D gene unclear. From germline, CDR1 is KGHSH and CDR2 LQKENI. CDR3 length: 13 residues. V lost 3 bases, J lost 5 bases, and 8 bases lay in between. This chain's CDR3 is CASSPYIDQPQHF. The CDR3 region has the DNA TGTGCCAGCTCACCGTATATCGATCAGCCCCAGCATTTT.

The CDR3 DNA follows: TGTGCCAGCAGCCGGGGACAGGGAGCCGCCGGTGGGGAAGAGGAGCAGTACTTC. The encoded protein is CASSRGQGAAGGEEEQYF. The chain employs TRBV21-1 and TRBJ2-7; no DNA check was done on the table's D call, TRBD1. TRBV21-1 is a pseudogene locus. CDR3 length equals 18 residues.

The chain has TRBV4-1 and TRBJ1-2; 11 nucleotides agree with TRBD1. This CDR3 is built from 15 residues. With V trimmed by 1 base and J by 7 bases, 5 bases remained unmatched. Germline V gene sequence: CDR1 MGHRA, CDR2 YSYEKL. The CDR3, as DNA: TGCGCCAGCAGCCAAGGGGGGACAGGGGGTGTTGGCTACACCTTC. This codes for CASSQGGTGGVGYTF.

The V call is TRBV6-5, the J call TRBJ2-1; D might be TRBD2 (5 bases). V was trimmed by 6 bases and J by 8 bases, leaving 14 bases between them. Germline values: CDR1 MNHEY, CDR2 SVGAGI. This CDR3 has 13 residues. The CDR3 nucleotides read TGTGCCAGCAGCTCCTCGGAGGAGGATGAGCAGTTCTTC. Translation: CASSSSEEDEQFF.

This clone was seen a few times. The genes are TRBV21-1 and TRBJ2-2; no DNA check was done on the table's D call, TRBD2. TRBV21-1 represents a pseudogene. CDR3 length: 15 residues. The CDR3 is CASSNGTSVPGELFF. For the CDR3, the DNA is TGTGCCAGCAGCAATGGGACTAGTGTCCCCGGGGAGCTGTTTTTT.

The gene calls are TRBV2 and TRBJ2-1; 8 bases align to TRBD1. Unmatched junction bases numbered 9, after V lost 8 bases and J lost 3 bases. Germline values: CDR1 SNHLY, CDR2 FYNNEI. The CDR3 is made up of 15 amino acids. CDR3 loop: CASSRDRRLYNEQFF. CDR3 sequence (DNA): TGTGCCAGCTCCAGGGACAGGAGACTCTACAATGAGCAGTTCTTC.

This clone came up a few times. The chain is built from TRBV21-1 and TRBJ2-4; the table assigns TRBD1, which was not confirmed against the DNA. TRBV21-1 has pseudogene status. The CDR3 is made up of 18 amino acids. CDR3 nucleotides: TGTGCCAGCAGCAACCCCGTTAGGGGCGCGAGAGCCAAAAACATTCAGTACTTC. Protein sequence: CASSNPVRGARAKNIQYF.

This chain links TRBV28 with TRBJ1-1; no clear D gene. The CDR3 is made up of 13 amino acids. The germline V and J ends were trimmed by 7 bases and 1 base, with 10 bases remaining between them. The germline gives CDR1 MDHEN, CDR2 SYDVKM. The CDR3 reads CASNRPGNTEAFF. CDR3 coding DNA: TGTGCCAGCAATCGTCCCGGGAACACTGAAGCTTTCTTT.

J is TRBJ2-5 and V is TRBV6-5, with 13 bases aligning to TRBD2. The CDR3 is made up of 15 amino acids. V lost 6 bases and J lost 4; bases outside the gene matches: 5. In germline, CDR1 is MNHEY, CDR2 SVGAGI. CDR3 in DNA: TGTGCCAGCAGCTGGACTAGCGGGAGCTCAGAGACCCAGTACTTC. This codes for CASSWTSGSSETQYF.

The CDR3 protein is CASSPLAGGEDAYEQYF. CDR3 DNA sequence: TGTGCCAGCAGCCCATTGGCCGGGGGGGAGGACGCCTACGAGCAGTACTTC. The chain carries TRBV7-9 and TRBJ2-7, with 8 bases fitting TRBD2. The CDR3 spans 17 residues. Germline lookup yields CDR1 SEHNR and CDR2 FQNEAQ (reference sequence). Losses at the gene ends were 5 bases for V and 2 bases for J; bases not matched to a gene: 14.

The gene calls are TRBV7-9 and TRBJ1-1; 10 nucleotides match TRBD1. Trimming cost V 3 bases and J 0 bases; bases outside gene matches: 4. CDR3 length equals 16 residues. Germline V gives CDR1 SEHNR, CDR2 FQNEAQ (reference sequence). The CDR3 region is CASSFGQGGMNTEAFF. CDR3 bases: TGTGCCAGCAGCTTCGGACAGGGGGGTATGAACACTGAAGCTTTCTTT. Drawing the rest from reference TRBV7-9 and TRBJ1-1, the complete variable domain is DTGVSQNPRHKITKRGQNVTFRCDPISEHNRLYWYRQTLGQGPEFLTYFQNEAQLEKSRLLSDRFSAERPKGSFSTLEIQRTEQGDSAMYLCASSFGQGGMNTEAFFGQGTRLTVV.

The chain links TRBV5-8 to TRBJ1-6; no clear D. V dropped 2 bases and J dropped 8 bases, with 8 bases sitting between them. Germline V gives CDR1 SGHTS, CDR2 YDEGEE. The CDR3 spans 13 residues. The CDR3 here is CASSFGSYSPLHF. The CDR3 DNA sequence: TGTGCCAGCAGCTTCGGGTCGTATTCACCCCTCCACTTT.

This chain links TRBV2 with TRBJ2-1, with D maybe TRBD2 (5 bases). Germline V gene lookup returns CDR1 SNHLY and CDR2 FYNNEI. The CDR3 has 15 residues. Between the trimmed V and J ends, which lost 4 bases and 4 bases, there was a span of 14 bases. CDR3 nucleotides: TGTGCCAGCAGTGTGGAGGATCCTCGGTACAATGAGCAGTTCTTC. It specifies CASSVEDPRYNEQFF.